A selection of T cell receptor beta chains follows, all from one sample in a study of Graves' ophthalmopathy and Graves' hyperthyroidism. TCRdb analysed the multiplex PCR reads with MiXCR anew, one entry per CDR3 protein. Among about 400,000 distinct CDR3 sequences, roughly 18% were seen once, and the ten largest hold 1.5% to 2%. Material: peripheral blood. All receptors come from a woman in her late teens or twenties with Graves' ophthalmopathy. Both conserved end residues are part of each CDR3. The D gene is left open where the match is weak. Where a row states a size, it is once, few, many or the class of an expanded clone; other rows omit it.

d_gene	abundance	v_gene	j_gene	CDR3aa	CDR3nt
TRBD1	many	TRBV11-2	TRBJ1-1	CASSFHQGVNTEAFF	TGTGCCAGCAGCTTCCACCAGGGGGTAAACACTGAAGCTTTCTTT
TRBD1	.	TRBV6-1	TRBJ1-1	CASLQGNLNTEAFF	TGTGCCAGCCTACAGGGGAACTTGAACACTGAAGCTTTCTTT
TRBD1	many	TRBV28	TRBJ2-5	CASSLFGQGLQETQYF	TGTGCCAGCAGTCTCTTTGGACAGGGTCTTCAAGAGACCCAGTACTTC
.	many	TRBV27	TRBJ2-7	CASSLQQEVPYEQYF	TGTGCCAGCAGTTTACAACAGGAAGTCCCCTACGAGCAGTACTTC
.	many	TRBV7-2	TRBJ2-7	CASSSPDNSYEQYF	TGTGCCAGCAGCTCCCCGGACAACTCCTACGAGCAGTACTTC
TRBD2	many	TRBV5-1	TRBJ2-7	CASSWGGGTSYEQYF	TGCGCCAGCAGCTGGGGCGGGGGAACCTCCTACGAGCAGTACTTC
.	many	TRBV15	TRBJ2-7	CATSEITGTPYEQYF	TGTGCCACCAGCGAAATTACCGGGACTCCCTACGAGCAGTACTTC
.	many	TRBV5-1	TRBJ2-2	CASSLELGNTGELFF	TGCGCCAGCAGCTTGGAGTTAGGCAACACCGGGGAGCTGTTTTTT
TRBD1	many	TRBV7-2	TRBJ1-1	CASSSYRGSTEAFF	TGTGCCAGCAGCTCCTACAGGGGATCCACTGAAGCTTTCTTT
.	many	TRBV20-1	TRBJ2-7	CSARDLQTPGGSYEQYF	TGCAGTGCTAGAGATCTCCAGACACCCGGCGGATCCTACGAGCAGTACTTC
TRBD2	many	TRBV2	TRBJ2-3	CASSATSGSPYTQYF	TGTGCCAGCAGTGCGACTAGCGGATCGCCGTATACGCAGTATTTT
.	few	TRBV6-2/TRBV6-3	TRBJ1-2	CASSLDGTNYGYTF	TGTGCCAGCAGTTTGGACGGCACTAACTATGGCTACACCTTC
TRBD1	once	TRBV28	TRBJ1-2	CASSLGDRPGYTF	TGTGCCAGCAGTTTGGGGGACAGGCCGGGCTACACCTTC
.	once	TRBV11-2	TRBJ2-7	CASSSGWAGTYEQYF	TGTGCCAGCAGCTCGGGTTGGGCAGGGACCTACGAGCAGTACTTC
.	.	TRBV6-5	TRBJ1-6	CASRLGAGNNSPLHF	TGTGCCAGCAGGTTAGGGGCCGGAAATAATTCACCCCTCCACTTT
.	many	TRBV27	TRBJ2-6	CASRLASAAGANVLTF	TGTGCCAGCAGATTAGCTAGCGCGGCTGGGGCCAACGTCCTGACTTTC
.	.	TRBV20-1	TRBJ2-5	CSARDLGGETQYF	TGCAGTGCTAGAGATCTAGGAGGGGAGACCCAGTACTTC
.	.	TRBV27	TRBJ1-1	CASSSPGYGTEAFF	TGTGCCAGCAGTAGCCCGGGGTACGGCACTGAAGCTTTCTTT
.	few	TRBV6-5	TRBJ1-3	CASSYGQDGNTIYF	TGTGCCAGCAGTTACGGGCAGGATGGTAACACCATATATTTT
TRBD2	few	TRBV20-1	TRBJ2-5	CSAREGTSHLETQYF	TGCAGTGCTAGAGAAGGGACTAGCCATTTAGAGACCCAGTACTTC